One T cell receptor (beta chain) is described in this entry. Its antigen is unknown. The PCR employed 60 Vbeta primers together with 13 Jbeta primers. Measured with immunoSEQ multiplex PCR; TCRdb has only the in-frame clones, and not every one. The data hold some 250,000 clones, with 82% observed a single time. This specimen belongs to a study of cytomegalovirus exposure and HLA in healthy donors. Broader study findings: Three chains tied to CMV proved CMV antigen-specific in vitro.

Germline CDR1 and CDR2: SGHTA and FQGNSA. This CDR3 has 14 residues. V shed 3 bases and J shed 5 bases, with 13 bases lying between them. The receptor was derived from a middle-aged woman in good health and CMV-seropositive. Sequenced input: PBMCs. J is TRBJ1-2 and V is TRBV7-2, with a possible D match to TRBD1 (5 bases). This CDR3 reads CASSLEGLGYGYTF. In DNA, the CDR3 is TGTGCCAGCAGCTTGGAGGGGTTGGGGTATGGCTACACCTTC. The full variable domain, completed using reference TRBV7-2 and TRBJ1-2, is GAGVSQSPSNKVTEKGKDVELRCDPISGHTALYWYRQSLGQGLEFLIYFQGNSAPDKSGLPSDRFSAERTGGSVSTLTIQRTQQEDSAVYLCASSLEGLGYGYTFGSGTRLTVV.